This T cell receptor (beta chain) was captured in a study of shared clonotypes between healthy human individuals. Points from the study as a whole: Naive subsets tended to show greater estimated richness than memory subsets.

Every subset's genomic DNA went evenly onto several immunoSEQ plates. TCRdb's copy holds only in-frame clones and misses some; the assay was immunoSEQ multiplex PCR. The sample yields about 2,100,000 clones, under 95% seen once. This clone was seen a handful of times. Antigen unknown. CD8 cells regarded as naive lacked CD45RO, were positively chosen for CCR7, and omitted terminally differentiated effector memory CD45RA+ cells. This CDR3 spans 13 amino acids. Trimming removed 2 bases from V and 4 bases from J, with 8 bases in between. CDR1 is MDHEN and CDR2 is SYDVKM in the germline V gene. The sequenced sample was naive CD8+ T cells from PBMCs. This clonotype was sampled from a man between 18 and 29 years old in good health. Some clones in this sample may be carry-over from other donors' samples. The V gene is TRBV28, the J gene TRBJ1-2; D unclear. In DNA form, the CDR3 reads TGTGCCAGCAGTTTACGCAGGAGCTATGGCTACACCTTC. Amino acids: CASSLRRSYGYTF.